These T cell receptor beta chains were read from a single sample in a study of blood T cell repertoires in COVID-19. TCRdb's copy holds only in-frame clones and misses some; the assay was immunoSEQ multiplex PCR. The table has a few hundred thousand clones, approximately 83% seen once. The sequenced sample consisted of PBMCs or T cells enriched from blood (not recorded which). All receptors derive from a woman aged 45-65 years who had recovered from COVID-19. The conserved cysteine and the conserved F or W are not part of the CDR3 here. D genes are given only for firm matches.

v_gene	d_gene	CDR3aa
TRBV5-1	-	ASAGGGEVYGYT
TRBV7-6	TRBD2	ASSLGGRETDTQY
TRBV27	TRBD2	ASSTGTSAPGRQF
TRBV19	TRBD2	ASRTSGNSYEQY
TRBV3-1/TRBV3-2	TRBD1	ASSHEQGQKLF
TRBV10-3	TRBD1	ASRDRGDTEAF
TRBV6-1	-	ASSESLGGHYYEQY
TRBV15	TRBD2	ATSRVAGAVESTDTQY
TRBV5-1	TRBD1	ASSAGTAQETQY
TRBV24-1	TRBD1	ATSDAWTGEGYT
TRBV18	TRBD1	ASSPPGQGTREQF
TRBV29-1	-	SVSSREGFNEKLF
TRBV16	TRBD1	ASSRDRSSNYGYT
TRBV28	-	ASSLGGGGETQY
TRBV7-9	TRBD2	ATSGTRSHNEQF
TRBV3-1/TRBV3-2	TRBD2	ASSPGLAGVSEQF
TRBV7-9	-	ASSTWTTTGAEAF
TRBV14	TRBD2	ASSQVGREWGNKQF
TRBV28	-	ASSFPGGSARNTEAF
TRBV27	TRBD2	ASSLLLAGRNEQF
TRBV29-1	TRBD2	SVERGRPNTGELF
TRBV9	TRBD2	ASSPPLGVRGANTGELF
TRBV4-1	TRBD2	ASSQGLAQSSYNEQF
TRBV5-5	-	ASSLPIGHKNTGELF
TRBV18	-	ASSPRSGTADTQY
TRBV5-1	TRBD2	ASSLEGLAGPNTGELF
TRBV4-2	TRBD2	ASSQASRPGLAGRETQY
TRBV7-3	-	ASSFVGRGEQF
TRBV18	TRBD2	ASSPPRTGGTGQY
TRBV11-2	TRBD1	ASSSRDRSSYEQY
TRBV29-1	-	SVEGRPPPYEQY
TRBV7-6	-	ASSPLPGLENEQF
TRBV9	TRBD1	ASRGATGNSPLH
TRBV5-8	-	ASALEISFHDTQY
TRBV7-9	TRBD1	ASSLRPGQGFAGQY
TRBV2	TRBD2	ASSEDPSGRAAGELF
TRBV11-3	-	ASSLDRESEQF
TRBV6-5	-	ASGWARQETQY
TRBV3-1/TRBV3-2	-	ASSQVLHESGYT
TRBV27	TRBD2	ASSELANENTGELF
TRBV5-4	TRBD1	ASTSRDREGYT
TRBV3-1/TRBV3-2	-	ASSQSSGASEQY